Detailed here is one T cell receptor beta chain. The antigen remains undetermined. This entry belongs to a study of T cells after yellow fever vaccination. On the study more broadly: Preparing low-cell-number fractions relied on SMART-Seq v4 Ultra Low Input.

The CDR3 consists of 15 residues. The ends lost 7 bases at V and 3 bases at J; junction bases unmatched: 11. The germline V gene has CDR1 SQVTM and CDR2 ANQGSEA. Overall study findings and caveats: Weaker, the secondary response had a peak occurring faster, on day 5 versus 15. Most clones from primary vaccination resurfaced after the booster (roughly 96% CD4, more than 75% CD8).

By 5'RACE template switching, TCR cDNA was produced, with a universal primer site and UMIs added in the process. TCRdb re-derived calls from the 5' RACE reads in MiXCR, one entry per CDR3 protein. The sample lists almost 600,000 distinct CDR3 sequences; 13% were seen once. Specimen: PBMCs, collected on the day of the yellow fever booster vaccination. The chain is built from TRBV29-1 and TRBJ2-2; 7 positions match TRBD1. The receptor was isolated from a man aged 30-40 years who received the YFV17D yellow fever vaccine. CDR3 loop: CSAPGQDLDTGELFF. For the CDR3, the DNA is TGCAGCGCCCCCGGACAGGATTTGGACACCGGGGAGCTGTTTTTT.